The 14 T cell receptor beta chains below all came from one sample that was sequenced in a study of identical twins. TCRdb ran MiXCR on the 5' RACE reads and lists one entry per CDR3 protein. The data contain roughly 720,000 distinct CDR3 sequences, roughly 18% of them singletons. A further study also used this sample, focusing on T cells expressing NK-cell markers.

Source material: PBMCs. Receptors originate from a woman under 30 in good health.

This clonotype was detected only a few times. The chain couples TRBV9 to TRBJ2-1; tentatively, D is TRBD2 (6 bases). The CDR3 spans 16 residues. V lost 7 bases and J lost 1, with 18 bases in between. Germline V gene sequence: CDR1 SGDLS, CDR2 YYNGEE. In DNA form, the CDR3 reads TGTGCCAGCTCCTCTCACGGGGGACCTTCCTACAATGAGCAGTTCTTC. This translates into CASSSHGGPSYNEQFF.

The chain uses TRBV5-1 and TRBJ2-1, with 7 bases matching TRBD2. The length of the CDR3 is 15 residues. Germline V CDR1 and CDR2: SGHRS, YFSETQ. J was trimmed by 4 bases and V by 4 bases; bases with no gene match: 8. CDR3 in amino acids: CASSGQGGVYNEQFF. The CDR3 bases are TGCGCCAGCAGCGGGCAGGGAGGGGTATACAATGAGCAGTTCTTC.

This clonotype was observed a few times. The chain is built from TRBV9 and TRBJ2-2; no reliable D call. Trimming took off 3 bases at V and 1 base at J, with 13 bases between the two ends. CDR3 size: 16 residues. CDR1 and CDR2 from the germline V gene are SGDLS and YYNGEE. CDR3 coding DNA: TGTGCCAGCAGCGGCCTTTTTCAAGGGAACACCGGGGAGCTGTTTTTT. Translating it yields CASSGLFQGNTGELFF.

The sample holds a few counts of this clonotype. The CDR3 nucleotides are TGCAGTGCTAGGGCCGGGACTTCAGCGACAGATACGCAGTATTTT. This translates into CSARAGTSATDTQYF. The chain links TRBV20-1 to TRBJ2-3; tentatively, D is TRBD2 (6 bases). V lost 3 bases and J 3 bases, leaving 16 bases between the germline ends. The CDR3 has 15 residues. Germline values: CDR1 DFQATT, CDR2 SNEGSKA (reference sequence).

The CDR3 loop reads CASSATTTRSDTQYF. In DNA form, the CDR3 reads TGTGCCAGCAGCGCAACGACTACGCGGTCAGATACGCAGTATTTT. The chain couples TRBV9 to TRBJ2-3; perhaps TRBD2 as D (5 bases). The CDR3 is 15 amino acids. Germline V gene data show CDR1 as SGDLS and CDR2 as YYNGEE. Deletions cut 3 bases from V and 4 bases from J, with 15 bases between.

This chain joins TRBV3-1 and TRBJ2-1; a weak D match, TRBD2 (6 bases). The V end lost 8 bases, the J end lost 7 bases, and 18 bases lay between the germline ends. CDR1 and CDR2 (germline): LGHDT, YNNKEL (reference sequence). The CDR3 spans 14 residues. The CDR3 nucleotides read TGTGCCAGCTCCTCTAGGGTGGGAGGAAATGAGCAGTTCTTC. Protein: CASSSRVGGNEQFF.

The rearrangement joins TRBV7-6 to TRBJ2-7; D is unclear. Germline V gene lookup returns CDR1 SGHVS and CDR2 FNYEAQ. This CDR3 has 13 amino acids. Deletions cut 2 bases from V and 4 bases from J, with 9 bases between. CDR3 coding DNA: TGTGCCAGCAGCTTATCGTTGGGATACGAGCAGTACTTC. It is translated as CASSLSLGYEQYF.

The chain couples TRBV20-1 to TRBJ2-3; D is possibly TRBD1 (6 bases). Trimming took off 6 bases at V and 8 bases at J, with 18 bases between the two ends. Germline V gives CDR1 DFQATT, CDR2 SNEGSKA (reference sequence). CDR3 length: 13 residues. DNA for the CDR3: TGCAGTGCCTCTCGGACGCCACAGGGTACGCAGTATTTT. Protein: CSASRTPQGTQYF.

In its sample, this clonotype was seen many times. The rearrangement joins TRBV12-3 or TRBV12-4 to TRBJ1-1; D is uncertain. The CDR3 is made up of 11 amino acids. V was cut by 5 bases and J by 8 bases, with 9 bases left in between. The DNA of the CDR3 is TGTGCCAGCAGTCCCCTCGGGGAAGCTTTCTTT. Encoded protein: CASSPLGEAFF.

This clonotype has just a few counts. The gene calls are TRBV20-1 and TRBJ1-2; no definite D call. CDR1 DFQATT and CDR2 SNEGSKA come from the germline V gene (reference sequence). CDR3 length equals 14 residues. V shed 2 bases and J shed 0 bases, with 10 bases lying between them. The CDR3: CSARSYGANYGYTF. The DNA of the CDR3 is TGCAGTGCTAGATCGTATGGGGCTAACTATGGCTACACCTTC.

Only a few counts were recorded for this clonotype. The CDR3 nucleotides are TGTGCCAGCAGTTATGGGACACCTACCTACAATGAGCAGTTCTTC. This sequence encodes CASSYGTPTYNEQFF. The chain is built from TRBV6-5 and TRBJ2-1, with D possibly matching TRBD1 (6 bases). This CDR3 is 15 amino acids long. Germline assignment: CDR1 MNHEY and CDR2 SVGAGI. With 3 bases removed from V and 2 bases from J, the gap between germline ends came to 11 bases.

This clonotype was found a few times. J is TRBJ2-1 and V is TRBV5-5; no definite D call. Trimming left V 2 bases short and J 1 base short, with 10 bases between. The CDR3 runs to 15 residues. CDR1 is SGHKS and CDR2 is YYEKEE in the germline V gene (reference sequence). In DNA form, the CDR3 reads TGTGCCAGCAGCTTCGGGCAACCGTCCTACAATGAGCAGTTCTTC. Translation: CASSFGQPSYNEQFF.

V usage is TRBV5-4 and J usage is TRBJ2-1, with D maybe TRBD1 (6 bases). The V end was cut by 5 bases, the J end by 9 bases, with 12 bases between. CDR1 SGHNT and CDR2 YYREEE come from the germline V gene (reference sequence). CDR3 length: 12 residues. CDR3 amino acids: CASRSDSGEQFF. CDR3 nucleotide sequence: TGTGCCAGCAGATCGGACAGCGGTGAGCAGTTCTTC.

V is TRBV20-1 and J is TRBJ1-2; D perhaps matches TRBD1 (6 bases). Trimming left V 3 bases short and J 4 bases short, with 18 bases between. CDR3 length equals 15 residues. CDR1 DFQATT and CDR2 SNEGSKA come from the germline V gene (reference sequence). The CDR3 region is CSASQLDRTVYGYTF. DNA of the CDR3: TGCAGTGCTAGCCAATTAGACAGGACCGTCTATGGCTACACCTTC.